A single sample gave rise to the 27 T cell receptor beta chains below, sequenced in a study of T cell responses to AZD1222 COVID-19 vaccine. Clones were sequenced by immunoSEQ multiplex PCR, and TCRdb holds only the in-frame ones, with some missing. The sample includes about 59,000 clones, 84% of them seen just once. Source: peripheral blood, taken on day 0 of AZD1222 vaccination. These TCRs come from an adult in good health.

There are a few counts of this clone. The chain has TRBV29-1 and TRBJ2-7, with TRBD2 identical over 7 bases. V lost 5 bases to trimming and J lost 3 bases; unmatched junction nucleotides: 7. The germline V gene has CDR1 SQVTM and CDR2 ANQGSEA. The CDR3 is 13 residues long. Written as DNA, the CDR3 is TGCAGCGTTACCTCCGGGACTATCTACGAGCAGTACTTC. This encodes CSVTSGTIYEQYF.

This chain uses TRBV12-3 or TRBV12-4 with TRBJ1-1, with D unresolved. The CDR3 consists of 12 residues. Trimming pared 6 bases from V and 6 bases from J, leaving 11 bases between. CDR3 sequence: CASRSGRPEAFF. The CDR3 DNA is TGTGCCAGCAGATCCGGGCGCCCTGAAGCTTTCTTT.

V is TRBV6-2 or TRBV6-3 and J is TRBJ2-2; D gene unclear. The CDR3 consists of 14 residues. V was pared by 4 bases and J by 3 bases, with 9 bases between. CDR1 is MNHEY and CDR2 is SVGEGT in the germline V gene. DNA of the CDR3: TGTGCCAGCAGTTTCCGGGCCCACACCGGGGAGCTGTTTTTT. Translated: CASSFRAHTGELFF.

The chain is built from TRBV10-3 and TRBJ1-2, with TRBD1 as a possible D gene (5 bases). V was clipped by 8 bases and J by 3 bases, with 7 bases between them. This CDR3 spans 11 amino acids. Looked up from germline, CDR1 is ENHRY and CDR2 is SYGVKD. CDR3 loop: CAIRGDYGYTF. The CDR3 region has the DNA TGTGCCATCCGGGGGGACTATGGCTACACCTTC.

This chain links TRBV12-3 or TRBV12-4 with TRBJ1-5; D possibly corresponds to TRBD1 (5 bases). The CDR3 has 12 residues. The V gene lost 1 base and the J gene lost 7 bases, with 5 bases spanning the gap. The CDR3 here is CASSLGGQPQHF. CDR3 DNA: TGTGCCAGCAGTTTAGGGGGCCAGCCCCAGCATTTT.

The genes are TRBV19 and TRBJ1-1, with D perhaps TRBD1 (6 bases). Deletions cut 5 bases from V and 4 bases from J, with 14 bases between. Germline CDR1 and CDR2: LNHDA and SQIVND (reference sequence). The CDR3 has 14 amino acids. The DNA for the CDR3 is TGTGCCAGTAGTTTGTACAGGGTTGGCACTGAAGCTTTCTTT. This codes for CASSLYRVGTEAFF.

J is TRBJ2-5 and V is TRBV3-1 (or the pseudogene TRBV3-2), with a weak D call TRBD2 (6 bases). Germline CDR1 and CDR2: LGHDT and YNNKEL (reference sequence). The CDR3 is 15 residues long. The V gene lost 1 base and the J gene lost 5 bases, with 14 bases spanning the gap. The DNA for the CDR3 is TGTGCCAGCAGCCAAGGACCGGGGGACGGGGAGACCCAGTACTTC. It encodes CASSQGPGDGETQYF.

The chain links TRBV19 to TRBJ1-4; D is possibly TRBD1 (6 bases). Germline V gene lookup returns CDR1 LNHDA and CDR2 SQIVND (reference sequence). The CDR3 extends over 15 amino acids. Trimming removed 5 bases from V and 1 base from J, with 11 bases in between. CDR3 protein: CASSWAGETNEKLFF. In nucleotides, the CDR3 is TGTGCCAGTAGTTGGGCAGGGGAAACTAATGAAAAACTGTTTTTT.

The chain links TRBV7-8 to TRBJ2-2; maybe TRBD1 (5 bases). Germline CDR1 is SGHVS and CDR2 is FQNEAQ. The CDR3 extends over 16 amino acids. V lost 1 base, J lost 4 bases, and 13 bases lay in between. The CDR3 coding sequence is TGTGCCAGCAGCTTAGTGGCCAGGGTAGTCACCGGGGAGCTGTTTTTT. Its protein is CASSLVARVVTGELFF. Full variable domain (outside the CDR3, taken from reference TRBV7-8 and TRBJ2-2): GAGVSQSPRYKVAKRGQDVALRCDPISGHVSLFWYQQALGQGPEFLTYFQNEAQLDKSGLPSDRFFAERPEGSVSTLKIQRTQQEDSAVYLCASSLVARVVTGELFFGEGSRLTVL.

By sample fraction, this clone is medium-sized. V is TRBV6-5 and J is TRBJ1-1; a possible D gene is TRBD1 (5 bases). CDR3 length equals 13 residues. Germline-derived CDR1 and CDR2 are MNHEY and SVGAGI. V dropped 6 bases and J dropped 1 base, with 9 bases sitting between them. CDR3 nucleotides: TGTGCCAGCAGGCCGACAGAGAACACTGAAGCTTTCTTT. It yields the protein CASRPTENTEAFF.

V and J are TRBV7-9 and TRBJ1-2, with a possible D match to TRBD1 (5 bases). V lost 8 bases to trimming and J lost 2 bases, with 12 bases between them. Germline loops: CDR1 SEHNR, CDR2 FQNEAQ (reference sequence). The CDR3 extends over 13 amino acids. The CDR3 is CASGGAGNYGYTF. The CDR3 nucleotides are TGTGCCAGCGGTGGGGCAGGAAACTATGGCTACACCTTC.

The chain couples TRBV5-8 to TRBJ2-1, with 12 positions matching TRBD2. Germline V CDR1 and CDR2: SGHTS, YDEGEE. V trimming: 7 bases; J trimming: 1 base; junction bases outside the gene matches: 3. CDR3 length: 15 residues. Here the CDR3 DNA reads TGTGCCAGCCAACTAGCGGGGGGTTCCTACAATGAGCAGTTCTTC. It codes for CASQLAGGSYNEQFF.

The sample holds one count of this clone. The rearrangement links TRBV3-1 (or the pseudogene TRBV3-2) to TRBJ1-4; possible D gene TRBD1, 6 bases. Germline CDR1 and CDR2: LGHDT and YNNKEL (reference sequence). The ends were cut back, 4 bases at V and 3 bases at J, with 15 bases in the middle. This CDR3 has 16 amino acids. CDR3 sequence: CASSLRPGVANEKLFF. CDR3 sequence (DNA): TGTGCCAGCAGCCTCAGGCCAGGGGTAGCTAATGAAAAACTGTTTTTT.

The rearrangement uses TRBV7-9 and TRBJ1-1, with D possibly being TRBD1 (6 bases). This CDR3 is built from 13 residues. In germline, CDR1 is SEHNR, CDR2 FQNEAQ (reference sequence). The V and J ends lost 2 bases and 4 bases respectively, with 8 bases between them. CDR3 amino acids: CASSLRGGTEAFF. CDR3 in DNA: TGTGCCAGCAGCTTAAGGGGGGGCACTGAAGCTTTCTTT.

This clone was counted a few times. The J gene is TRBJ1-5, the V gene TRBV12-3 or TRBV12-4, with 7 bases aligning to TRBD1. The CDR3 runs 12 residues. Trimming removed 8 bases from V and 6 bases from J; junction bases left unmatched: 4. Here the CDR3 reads CASGQGVQPQHF. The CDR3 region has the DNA TGTGCCAGCGGGCAGGGGGTTCAGCCCCAGCATTTT.

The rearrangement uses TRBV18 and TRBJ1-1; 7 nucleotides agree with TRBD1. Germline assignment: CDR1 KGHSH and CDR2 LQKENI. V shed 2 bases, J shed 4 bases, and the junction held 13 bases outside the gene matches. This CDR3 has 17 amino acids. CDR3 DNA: TGTGCCAGCTCACCAATCGTGGCAGGGGGAGGGGGCACTGAAGCTTTCTTT. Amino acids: CASSPIVAGGGGTEAFF.

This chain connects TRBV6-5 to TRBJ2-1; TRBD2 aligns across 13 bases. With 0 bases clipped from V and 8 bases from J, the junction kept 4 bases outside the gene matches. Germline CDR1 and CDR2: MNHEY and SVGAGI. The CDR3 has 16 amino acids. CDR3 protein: CASSYSGLAGLHEQFF. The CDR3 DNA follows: TGTGCCAGCAGTTACTCGGGACTAGCGGGGTTGCATGAGCAGTTCTTC.

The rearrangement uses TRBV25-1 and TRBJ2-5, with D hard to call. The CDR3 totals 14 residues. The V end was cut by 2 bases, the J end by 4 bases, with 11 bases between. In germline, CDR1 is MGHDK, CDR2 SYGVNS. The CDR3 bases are TGTGCCAGCAGTGAAGCAGGAGCAAGAGAGACCCAGTACTTC. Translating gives CASSEAGARETQYF.

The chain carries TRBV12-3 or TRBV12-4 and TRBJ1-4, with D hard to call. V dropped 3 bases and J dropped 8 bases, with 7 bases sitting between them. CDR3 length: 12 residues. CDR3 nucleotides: TGTGCCAGCAGTTTGTCGGAAGAAAAACTGTTTTTT. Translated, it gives CASSLSEEKLFF.

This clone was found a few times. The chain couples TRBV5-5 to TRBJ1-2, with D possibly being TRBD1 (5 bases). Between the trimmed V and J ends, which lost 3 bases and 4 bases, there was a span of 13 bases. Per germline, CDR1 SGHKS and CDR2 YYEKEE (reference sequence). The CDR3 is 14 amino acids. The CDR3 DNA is TGTGCCAGCAGCTCAGGGCCCGCTGGCTATGGCTACACCTTC. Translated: CASSSGPAGYGYTF.

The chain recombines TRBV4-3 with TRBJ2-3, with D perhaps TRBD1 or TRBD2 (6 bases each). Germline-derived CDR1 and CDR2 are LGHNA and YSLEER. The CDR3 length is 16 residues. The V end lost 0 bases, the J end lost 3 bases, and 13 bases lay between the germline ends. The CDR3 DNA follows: TGCGCCAGCAGCCAAGAGGCCAGGGGAGGTACAGATACGCAGTATTTT. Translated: CASSQEARGGTDTQYF.

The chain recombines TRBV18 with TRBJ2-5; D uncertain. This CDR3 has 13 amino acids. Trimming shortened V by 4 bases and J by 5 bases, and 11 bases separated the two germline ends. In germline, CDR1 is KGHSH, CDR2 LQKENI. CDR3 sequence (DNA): TGTGCCAGCTCACTCATTGGCAGCGAGACCCAGTACTTC. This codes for CASSLIGSETQYF.

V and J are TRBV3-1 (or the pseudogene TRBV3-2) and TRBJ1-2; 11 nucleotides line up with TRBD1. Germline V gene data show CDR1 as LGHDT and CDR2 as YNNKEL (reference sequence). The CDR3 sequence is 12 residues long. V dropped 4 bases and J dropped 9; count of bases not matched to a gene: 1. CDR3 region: CASSRTGGSYTF. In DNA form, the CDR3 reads TGTGCCAGCAGCCGGACAGGGGGCAGCTACACCTTC.

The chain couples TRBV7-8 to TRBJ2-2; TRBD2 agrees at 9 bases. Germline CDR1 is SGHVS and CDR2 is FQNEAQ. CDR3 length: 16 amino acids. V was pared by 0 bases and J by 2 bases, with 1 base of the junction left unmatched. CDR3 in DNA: TGTGCCAGCAGCTTAGCTAGCGGGGGAAACACCGGGGAGCTGTTTTTT. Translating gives CASSLASGGNTGELFF.

The CDR3, as DNA: TGTGCCAGTAGTATAAGGACAGCCTATAGCACTGAAGCTTTCTTT. Translation: CASSIRTAYSTEAFF. The V and J genes are TRBV19 and TRBJ1-1; D perhaps matches TRBD1 (6 bases). Per germline, CDR1 LNHDA and CDR2 SQIVND (reference sequence). Deletions cut 2 bases from V and 4 bases from J, with 14 bases between. The CDR3 contains 15 residues.

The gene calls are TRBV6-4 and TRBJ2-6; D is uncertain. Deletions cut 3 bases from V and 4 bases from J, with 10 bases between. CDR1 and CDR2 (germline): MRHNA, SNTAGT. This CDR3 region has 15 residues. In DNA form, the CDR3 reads TGTGCCAGCAGTGATACCTTTGGGGGGGCCAACGTCCTGACTTTC. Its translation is CASSDTFGGANVLTF.

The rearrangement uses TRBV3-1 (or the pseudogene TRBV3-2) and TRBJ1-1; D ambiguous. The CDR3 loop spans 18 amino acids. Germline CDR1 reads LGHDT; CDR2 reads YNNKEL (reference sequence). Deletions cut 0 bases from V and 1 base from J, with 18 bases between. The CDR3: CASSQELGSPLQNTEAFF. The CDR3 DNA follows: TGTGCCAGCAGCCAAGAGCTGGGCTCACCCCTACAGAACACTGAAGCTTTCTTT.